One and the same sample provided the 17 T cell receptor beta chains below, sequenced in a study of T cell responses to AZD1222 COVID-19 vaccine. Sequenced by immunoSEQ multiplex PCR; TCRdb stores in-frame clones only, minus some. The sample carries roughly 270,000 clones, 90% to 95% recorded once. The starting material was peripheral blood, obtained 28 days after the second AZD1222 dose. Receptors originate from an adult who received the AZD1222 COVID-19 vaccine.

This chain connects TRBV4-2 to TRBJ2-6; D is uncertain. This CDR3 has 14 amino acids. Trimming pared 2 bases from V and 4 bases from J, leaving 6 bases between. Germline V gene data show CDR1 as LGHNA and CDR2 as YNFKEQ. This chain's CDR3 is CASSQTGGANVLTF. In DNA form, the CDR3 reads TGTGCCAGCAGCCAAACCGGCGGGGCCAACGTCCTGACTTTC.

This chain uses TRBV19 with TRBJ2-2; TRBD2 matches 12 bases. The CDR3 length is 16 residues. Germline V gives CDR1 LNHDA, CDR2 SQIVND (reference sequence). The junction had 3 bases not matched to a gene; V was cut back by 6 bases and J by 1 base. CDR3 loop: CASRLAGGLNTGELFF. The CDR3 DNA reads TGTGCCAGTAGGCTAGCGGGAGGGCTGAACACCGGGGAGCTGTTTTTT.

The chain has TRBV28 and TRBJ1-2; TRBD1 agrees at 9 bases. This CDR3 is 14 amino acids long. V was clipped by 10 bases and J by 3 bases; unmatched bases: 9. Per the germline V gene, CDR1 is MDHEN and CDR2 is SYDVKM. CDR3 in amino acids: CAIQTGQGDYGYTF. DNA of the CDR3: TGTGCCATCCAAACGGGACAGGGCGACTATGGCTACACCTTC.

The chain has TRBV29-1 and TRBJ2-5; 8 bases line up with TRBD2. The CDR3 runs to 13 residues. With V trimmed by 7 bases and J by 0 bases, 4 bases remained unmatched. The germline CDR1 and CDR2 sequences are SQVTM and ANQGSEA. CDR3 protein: CSGGSGDQETQYF. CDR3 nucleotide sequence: TGCAGCGGGGGTAGCGGGGACCAAGAGACCCAGTACTTC. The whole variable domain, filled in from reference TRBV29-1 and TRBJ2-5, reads SAVISQKPSRDICQRGTSLTIQCQVDSQVTMMFWYRQQPGQSLTLIATANQGSEATYESGFVIDKFPISRPNLTFSTLTVSNMSPEDSSIYLCSGGSGDQETQYFGPGTRLLVL.

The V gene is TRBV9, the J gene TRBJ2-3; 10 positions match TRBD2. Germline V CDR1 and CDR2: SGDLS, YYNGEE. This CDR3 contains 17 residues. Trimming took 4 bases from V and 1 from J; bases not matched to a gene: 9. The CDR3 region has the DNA TGTGCCAGCAGCTTCAGCCCCGGGACTAGCGGCACAGATACGCAGTATTTT. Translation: CASSFSPGTSGTDTQYF.

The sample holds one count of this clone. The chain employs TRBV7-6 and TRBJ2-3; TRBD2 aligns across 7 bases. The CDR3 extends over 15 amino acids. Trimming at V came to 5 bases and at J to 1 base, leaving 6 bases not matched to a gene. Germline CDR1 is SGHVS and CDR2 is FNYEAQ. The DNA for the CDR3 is TGTGCCAGCAGCCCTGGACTAGGGGGCACAGATACGCAGTATTTT. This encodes CASSPGLGGTDTQYF.

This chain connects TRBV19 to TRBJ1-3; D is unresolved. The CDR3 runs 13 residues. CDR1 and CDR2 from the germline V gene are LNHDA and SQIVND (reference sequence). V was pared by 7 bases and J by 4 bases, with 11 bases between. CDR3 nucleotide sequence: TGTGCCAGTACCGAGACGTGGGGAAACACCATATATTTT. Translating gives CASTETWGNTIYF.

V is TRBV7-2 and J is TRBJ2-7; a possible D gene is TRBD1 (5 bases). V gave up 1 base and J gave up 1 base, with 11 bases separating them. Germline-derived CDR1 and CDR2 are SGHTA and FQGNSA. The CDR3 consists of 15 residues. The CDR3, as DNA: TGTGCCAGCAGCTTAGAGGGGCTAATTTCCTACGAGCAGTACTTC. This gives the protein CASSLEGLISYEQYF.

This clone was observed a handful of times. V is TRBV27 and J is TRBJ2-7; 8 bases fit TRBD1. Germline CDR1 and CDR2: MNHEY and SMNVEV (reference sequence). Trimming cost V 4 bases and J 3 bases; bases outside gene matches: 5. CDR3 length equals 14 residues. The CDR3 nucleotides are TGTGCCAGCAGTTATGGGACAGGACTCTACGAGCAGTACTTC. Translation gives CASSYGTGLYEQYF.

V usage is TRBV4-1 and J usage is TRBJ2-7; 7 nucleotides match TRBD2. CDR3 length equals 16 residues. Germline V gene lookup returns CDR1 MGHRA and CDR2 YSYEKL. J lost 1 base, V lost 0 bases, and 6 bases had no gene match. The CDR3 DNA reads TGCGCCAGCAGCCAAGATTTGGCGGGGGAATCCTACGAGCAGTACTTC. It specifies CASSQDLAGESYEQYF.

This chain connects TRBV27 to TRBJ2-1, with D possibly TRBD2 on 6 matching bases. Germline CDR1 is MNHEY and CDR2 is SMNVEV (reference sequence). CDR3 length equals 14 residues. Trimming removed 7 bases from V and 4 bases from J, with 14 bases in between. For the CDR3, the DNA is TGTGCCAGCACGTGGGGTAGCGGATACAATGAGCAGTTCTTC. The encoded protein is CASTWGSGYNEQFF.

The CDR3 spells CASTLRDSGPSLSGANVLTF. The CDR3 nucleotides read TGTGCCAGCACCCTCCGGGACAGCGGTCCCTCCTTGTCTGGGGCCAACGTCCTGACTTTC. The chain couples TRBV2 to TRBJ2-6; 7 bases line up with TRBD1. The J segment lost 1 base and the V segment lost 7 bases, leaving 19 bases of the junction unmatched. The CDR3 sequence is 20 residues long. The germline V gene encodes CDR1 SNHLY and CDR2 FYNNEI. Looking up the rest from reference TRBV2 and TRBJ2-6 gives the full variable domain: EPEVTQTPSHQVTQMGQEVILRCVPISNHLYFYWYRQILGQKVEFLVSFYNNEISEKSEIFDDQFSVERPDGSNFTLKIRSTKLEDSAMYFCASTLRDSGPSLSGANVLTFGAGSRLTVL.

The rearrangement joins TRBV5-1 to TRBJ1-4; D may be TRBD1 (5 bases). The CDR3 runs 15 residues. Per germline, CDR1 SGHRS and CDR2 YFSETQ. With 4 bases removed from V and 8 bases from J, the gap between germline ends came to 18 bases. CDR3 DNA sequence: TGCGCCAGCAGCCCAAGGGGCCAGGGAACCGAAAAACTGTTTTTT. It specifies CASSPRGQGTEKLFF.

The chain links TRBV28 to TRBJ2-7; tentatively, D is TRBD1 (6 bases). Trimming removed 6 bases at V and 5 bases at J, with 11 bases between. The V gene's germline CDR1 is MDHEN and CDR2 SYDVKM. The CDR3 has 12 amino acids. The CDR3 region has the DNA TGTGCCAGCAGACAGGGCCTAGACGAGCAGTACTTC. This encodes CASRQGLDEQYF.

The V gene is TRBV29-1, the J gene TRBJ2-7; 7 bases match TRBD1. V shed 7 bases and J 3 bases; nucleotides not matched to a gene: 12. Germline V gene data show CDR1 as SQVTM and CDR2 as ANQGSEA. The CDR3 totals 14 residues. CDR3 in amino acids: CSAETRTGGYEQYF. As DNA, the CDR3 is TGCAGCGCAGAGACCAGGACAGGCGGCTACGAGCAGTACTTC.

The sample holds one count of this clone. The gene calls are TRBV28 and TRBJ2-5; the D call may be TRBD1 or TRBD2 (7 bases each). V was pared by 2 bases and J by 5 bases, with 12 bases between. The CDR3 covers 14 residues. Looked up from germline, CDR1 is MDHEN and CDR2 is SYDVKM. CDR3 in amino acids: CASSLRQGGETQYF. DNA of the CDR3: TGTGCCAGCAGTTTACGACAGGGAGGGGAGACCCAGTACTTC.

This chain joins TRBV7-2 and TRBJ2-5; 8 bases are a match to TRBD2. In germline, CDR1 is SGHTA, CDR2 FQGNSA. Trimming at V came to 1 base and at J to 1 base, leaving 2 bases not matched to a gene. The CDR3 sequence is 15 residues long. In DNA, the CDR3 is TGTGCCAGCAGCTTAGGTGCGGGAGGCCAAGAGACCCAGTACTTC. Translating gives CASSLGAGGQETQYF. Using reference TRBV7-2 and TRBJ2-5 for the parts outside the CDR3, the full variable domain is GAGVSQSPSNKVTEKGKDVELRCDPISGHTALYWYRQSLGQGLEFLIYFQGNSAPDKSGLPSDRFSAERTGGSVSTLTIQRTQQEDSAVYLCASSLGAGGQETQYFGPGTRLLVL.